The 27 T cell receptor beta chains below all came from one sample that was sequenced in a study of cytomegalovirus exposure and HLA in healthy donors. Researchers ran the PCR with 60 Vbeta and 13 Jbeta primers. The protocol was immunoSEQ multiplex PCR, while the TCRdb copy is restricted to in-frame clones and leaves out a portion. This table has about 120,000 clones, around 78% appearing once. The source material was PBMCs. The source is a woman in her 30s in good health and CMV-seropositive.

The chain links TRBV5-6 to TRBJ1-2, with D perhaps matching TRBD1 (5 bases). Germline CDR1 is SGHDT and CDR2 is YYEEEE. The length of the CDR3 is 14 residues. Trimming removed 1 base at V and 4 bases at J, with 11 bases between. The CDR3: CASSLQTDFYGYTF. The CDR3 coding sequence is TGTGCCAGCAGCTTGCAGACAGACTTCTATGGCTACACCTTC.

The gene calls are TRBV7-2 and TRBJ2-3, with D unresolved. The ends were cut back, 1 base at V and 0 bases at J, with 5 bases in the middle. CDR1 is SGHTA and CDR2 is FQGNSA in the germline V gene. CDR3 length equals 14 residues. The CDR3 loop reads CASSLGVSTDTQYF. For the CDR3, the DNA is TGTGCCAGCAGCTTAGGAGTTAGCACAGATACGCAGTATTTT.

V gene TRBV13 combines with J gene TRBJ2-3; 11 nucleotides agree with TRBD2. This CDR3 is built from 16 residues. J was trimmed by 0 bases and V by 5 bases; bases with no gene match: 4. Germline CDR1 PRHDT, CDR2 FYEKMQ (reference sequence). The CDR3 sequence: CASSLRLAGSTDTQYF. DNA for the CDR3: TGTGCCAGCAGCCTTCGACTAGCGGGGAGCACAGATACGCAGTATTTT.

This chain uses TRBV30 with TRBJ2-7, with 7 bases matching TRBD1. Germline loops: CDR1 GTSNPN, CDR2 SVGIG (reference sequence). CDR3 length: 13 amino acids. V shed 0 bases and J 3 bases; nucleotides not matched to a gene: 2. DNA of the CDR3: TGTGCCTGGAGTGTCGACAGGGACTACGAGCAGTACTTC. It specifies CAWSVDRDYEQYF. Full variable domain (rest looked up from reference TRBV30 and TRBJ2-7): SQTIHQWPATLVQPVGSPLSLECTVEGTSNPNLYWYRQAAGRGLQLLFYSVGIGQISSEVPQNLSASRPQDRQFILSSKKLLLSDSGFYLCAWSVDRDYEQYFGPGTRLTVT.

This clone occurred a few times. The chain links TRBV6-6 to TRBJ1-1; 8 bases match TRBD1. There are 13 residues in the CDR3. The V segment lost 6 bases and the J segment 4 bases; nucleotides outside the gene matches: 4. Germline V gene sequence: CDR1 MNHNY, CDR2 SVGAGI (reference sequence). In DNA, the CDR3 is TGTGCCAGCAGCGACAGGGGATTCACTGAAGCTTTCTTT. This encodes CASSDRGFTEAFF.

Note on this clone: Sequence at one end of the junction differs from germline and may be a read error. The rearrangement links TRBV7-9 to TRBJ2-7, with D perhaps TRBD2 (6 bases). Germline CDR1 reads SEHNR; CDR2 reads FQNEAQ (reference sequence). The CDR3 loop spans 14 amino acids. The chain's CDR3 is CSSSFVGGTYEQYF. CDR3 nucleotides: TGTTCCAGCAGCTTTGTGGGGGGTACCTACGAGCAGTACTTC.

This chain uses TRBV6-5 with TRBJ1-2, with D tentatively TRBD1 (6 bases). The V gene's germline CDR1 is MNHEY and CDR2 SVGAGI. V was trimmed by 2 bases and J by 7 bases, leaving 11 bases between them. This CDR3 spans 13 amino acids. The CDR3 spells CASSYLGDTGYTF. CDR3 sequence (DNA): TGTGCCAGCAGTTACCTCGGGGACACTGGCTACACCTTC.

This chain joins TRBV4-1 and TRBJ2-7; 8 positions match TRBD1. CDR1 MGHRA and CDR2 YSYEKL come from the germline V gene. V lost 1 base and J lost 6; bases outside the gene matches: 8. The CDR3 is 15 residues long. DNA of the CDR3: TGCGCCAGCAGCCAAGGAGGACAGGGAAAAGGCGAGCAGTACTTC. It encodes CASSQGGQGKGEQYF.

This chain connects TRBV6-1 to TRBJ1-1, with TRBD1 as a possible D gene (6 bases). The CDR3 length is 15 residues. V was shortened by 7 bases and J by 0 bases, with 15 bases between the two germline ends. Germline CDR1 reads MNHNS; CDR2 reads SASEGT. Here the CDR3 DNA reads TGTGCCAGCATTTCGGGGACAACCATGAACACTGAAGCTTTCTTT. Protein: CASISGTTMNTEAFF.

The table lists this clone with a few counts. The genes are TRBV29-1 and TRBJ2-5, with TRBD2 matching 8 bases. The CDR3 covers 16 residues. The J segment lost 2 bases and the V segment lost 3 bases, leaving 11 bases of the junction unmatched. Germline-derived CDR1 and CDR2 are SQVTM and ANQGSEA. CDR3 sequence: CSVDVTSASPQETQYF. CDR3 DNA: TGCAGCGTTGATGTGACTAGCGCCAGCCCTCAAGAGACCCAGTACTTC.

This clone was found a few times. The chain uses TRBV19 and TRBJ1-1; D call uncertain. The V end was cut by 6 bases, the J end by 2 bases, with 10 bases between. The CDR3 contains 13 residues. Germline-derived CDR1 and CDR2 are LNHDA and SQIVND (reference sequence). The CDR3 sequence is CASRRIGNTEAFF. The CDR3 DNA reads TGTGCCAGTAGGAGGATCGGAAACACTGAAGCTTTCTTT. Supplemented by reference TRBV19 and TRBJ1-1, the full variable domain reads DGGITQSPKYLFRKEGQNVTLSCEQNLNHDAMYWYRQDPGQGLRLIYYSQIVNDFQKGDIAEGYSVSREKKESFPLTVTSAQKNPTAFYLCASRRIGNTEAFFGQGTRLTVV.

This clone was seen a few times. The CDR3, as DNA: TGTGCCAGCTCCGGTAACCAAGAGACCCAGTACTTC. Protein sequence: CASSGNQETQYF. The V gene is TRBV18, the J gene TRBJ2-5; no firm D call. The CDR3 contains 12 residues. Germline-derived CDR1 and CDR2 are KGHSH and LQKENI. V lost 6 bases to trimming and J lost 0 bases, with 5 bases between them.

The table lists this clone with a few counts. V and J are TRBV4-1 and TRBJ2-1, with 7 nucleotides matching TRBD1. V trimming: 5 bases; J trimming: 3 bases; junction bases outside the gene matches: 10. CDR3 length: 16 amino acids. The germline V gene has CDR1 MGHRA and CDR2 YSYEKL. CDR3 in amino acids: CASSWKPGQLYNEQFF. CDR3 coding DNA: TGCGCCAGCAGCTGGAAGCCGGGACAGCTCTACAATGAGCAGTTCTTC.

The chain is built from TRBV18 and TRBJ1-3, with D possibly matching TRBD1 (5 bases). Deletions cut 4 bases from V and 0 bases from J, with 10 bases between. Germline CDR1 reads KGHSH; CDR2 reads LQKENI. This CDR3 region has 15 residues. Written as DNA, the CDR3 is TGTGCCAGCTCACAGGGGCGAAGCTCTGGAAACACCATATATTTT. It translates to CASSQGRSSGNTIYF.

V usage is TRBV28 and J usage is TRBJ1-6; D unresolved. This CDR3 region has 15 residues. Looked up from germline, CDR1 is MDHEN and CDR2 is SYDVKM. V was cut by 2 bases and J by 8 bases, with 13 bases left in between. As DNA, the CDR3 is TGTGCCAGCAGTTTAGACCCGCGGAGTTATTCACCCCTCCACTTT. It is translated as CASSLDPRSYSPLHF. The full variable domain, its missing parts supplied by reference TRBV28 and TRBJ1-6, is DVKVTQSSRYLVKRTGEKVFLECVQDMDHENMFWYRQDPGLGLRLIYFSYDVKMKEKGDIPEGYSVSREKKERFSLILESASTNQTSMYLCASSLDPRSYSPLHFGNGTRLTVT.

The chain combines TRBV5-1 with TRBJ2-5; TRBD2 agrees at 8 bases. The CDR3 extends over 14 amino acids. The germline V gene encodes CDR1 SGHRS and CDR2 YFSETQ. V was clipped by 5 bases and J by 5 bases; unmatched bases: 8. CDR3 nucleotides: TGCGCCAGCAGAGTCGGGGGGGCGAGCGAGACCCAGTACTTC. Residues: CASRVGGASETQYF.

The chain uses TRBV19 and TRBJ2-2, with D maybe TRBD1 (5 bases). This CDR3 is 14 amino acids long. Trimming removed 7 bases from V and 2 bases from J, with 11 bases in between. In germline, CDR1 is LNHDA, CDR2 SQIVND (reference sequence). The DNA for the CDR3 is TGTGCCAGTACGGCGACAGCCAACACCGGGGAGCTGTTTTTT. Translated: CASTATANTGELFF.

V usage is TRBV9 and J usage is TRBJ2-7; 8 bases align to TRBD2. The CDR3 has 15 amino acids. With 0 bases clipped from V and 4 bases from J, the junction kept 6 bases outside the gene matches. Germline CDR1 reads SGDLS; CDR2 reads YYNGEE. The CDR3 sequence: CASSVGGSGEYEQYF. CDR3 bases: TGTGCCAGCAGCGTAGGTGGTAGCGGGGAATACGAGCAGTACTTC.

The chain combines TRBV27 with TRBJ1-4; 9 bases agree with TRBD1. The CDR3 covers 15 residues. Germline values: CDR1 MNHEY, CDR2 SMNVEV (reference sequence). Trimming cost V 6 bases and J 7 bases; bases outside gene matches: 9. CDR3 sequence (DNA): TGTGCCAGCAGGGAACAGGGGGCGCGGGTTGAAAAACTGTTTTTT. It is translated as CASREQGARVEKLFF.

The genes are TRBV7-2 and TRBJ2-5; maybe TRBD2 (5 bases). V shed 1 base and J shed 1 base, with 10 bases lying between them. The CDR3 length is 15 residues. Per the germline V gene, CDR1 is SGHTA and CDR2 is FQGNSA. The DNA of the CDR3 is TGTGCCAGCAGCTTAGGGGCGGGCGTCCAAGAGACCCAGTACTTC. This encodes CASSLGAGVQETQYF.

The chain is built from TRBV12-5 and TRBJ2-1; no clear D. The CDR3 has 11 residues. Deletions cut 3 bases from V and 8 bases from J, with 5 bases between. Germline CDR1 and CDR2: LGHNT and FRNRAP. CDR3 in DNA: TGTGCTAGTGGTTTAATAGATGAGCAGTTCTTC. Its translation: CASGLIDEQFF.

The rearrangement joins TRBV18 to TRBJ1-1; D gene unclear. Trimming took off 6 bases at V and 8 bases at J, with 10 bases between the two ends. The CDR3 sequence is 11 residues long. CDR1 and CDR2 from the germline V gene are KGHSH and LQKENI. The CDR3 DNA reads as TGTGCCAGCTCCCCTGGAGGAGAAGCTTTCTTT. Amino acids: CASSPGGEAFF. Full variable domain (outside the CDR3, taken from reference TRBV18 and TRBJ1-1): NAGVMQNPRHLVRRRGQEARLRCSPMKGHSHVYWYRQLPEEGLKFMVYLQKENIIDESGMPKERFSAEFPKEGPSILRIQQVVRGDSAAYFCASSPGGEAFFGQGTRLTVV.

This clone has just a few counts. The rearrangement joins TRBV6-1 to TRBJ2-3; 11 nucleotides match TRBD2. The germline gives CDR1 MNHNS, CDR2 SASEGT. The CDR3 totals 17 residues. The trim removed 3 bases at V and 4 bases at J, leaving 9 bases unmatched. CDR3 protein: CASSERGSGGVPDTQYF. The DNA of the CDR3 is TGTGCCAGCAGTGAGAGGGGTAGCGGGGGGGTACCAGATACGCAGTATTTT.

CDR3 residues: CASSDLRGSTQYF. The CDR3 DNA follows: TGTGCCAGCAGTGACTTACGGGGGTCTACGCAGTATTTT. The J gene is TRBJ2-3, the V gene TRBV6-4, with D maybe TRBD2 (6 bases). The CDR3 has 13 residues. Germline V CDR1 and CDR2: MRHNA, SNTAGT. V was trimmed by 1 base and J by 8 bases, leaving 10 bases between them.

V and J are TRBV12-5 and TRBJ1-1; no clear D. From germline, CDR1 is LGHNT and CDR2 FRNRAP. The CDR3 consists of 18 residues. V dropped 7 bases and J dropped 1 base, with 25 bases sitting between them. As DNA, the CDR3 is TGTGCTAGTGCCTCGTGGGCATCACCTGCCGGGAAGAACACTGAAGCTTTCTTT. This gives the protein CASASWASPAGKNTEAFF.

The chain employs TRBV11-2 and TRBJ1-4; no clear D gene. The V and J ends lost 5 bases and 5 bases respectively, with 15 bases between them. Germline CDR1 reads SGHAT; CDR2 reads FQNNGV. The CDR3 has 15 amino acids. CDR3 sequence (DNA): TGTGCCAGCAGCGCCCTCTCGGTGAACAATGAAAAACTGTTTTTT. It codes for CASSALSVNNEKLFF.

The chain has TRBV7-9 and TRBJ2-5, with a weak D call TRBD2 (7 bases). This CDR3 has 15 residues. CDR1 and CDR2 from the germline V gene are SEHNR and FQNEAQ (reference sequence). Trimming pared 2 bases from V and 1 base from J, leaving 11 bases between. As DNA, the CDR3 is TGTGCCAGCAGCTTACTGGGGGGGCTCCAAGAGACCCAGTACTTC. As protein: CASSLLGGLQETQYF.